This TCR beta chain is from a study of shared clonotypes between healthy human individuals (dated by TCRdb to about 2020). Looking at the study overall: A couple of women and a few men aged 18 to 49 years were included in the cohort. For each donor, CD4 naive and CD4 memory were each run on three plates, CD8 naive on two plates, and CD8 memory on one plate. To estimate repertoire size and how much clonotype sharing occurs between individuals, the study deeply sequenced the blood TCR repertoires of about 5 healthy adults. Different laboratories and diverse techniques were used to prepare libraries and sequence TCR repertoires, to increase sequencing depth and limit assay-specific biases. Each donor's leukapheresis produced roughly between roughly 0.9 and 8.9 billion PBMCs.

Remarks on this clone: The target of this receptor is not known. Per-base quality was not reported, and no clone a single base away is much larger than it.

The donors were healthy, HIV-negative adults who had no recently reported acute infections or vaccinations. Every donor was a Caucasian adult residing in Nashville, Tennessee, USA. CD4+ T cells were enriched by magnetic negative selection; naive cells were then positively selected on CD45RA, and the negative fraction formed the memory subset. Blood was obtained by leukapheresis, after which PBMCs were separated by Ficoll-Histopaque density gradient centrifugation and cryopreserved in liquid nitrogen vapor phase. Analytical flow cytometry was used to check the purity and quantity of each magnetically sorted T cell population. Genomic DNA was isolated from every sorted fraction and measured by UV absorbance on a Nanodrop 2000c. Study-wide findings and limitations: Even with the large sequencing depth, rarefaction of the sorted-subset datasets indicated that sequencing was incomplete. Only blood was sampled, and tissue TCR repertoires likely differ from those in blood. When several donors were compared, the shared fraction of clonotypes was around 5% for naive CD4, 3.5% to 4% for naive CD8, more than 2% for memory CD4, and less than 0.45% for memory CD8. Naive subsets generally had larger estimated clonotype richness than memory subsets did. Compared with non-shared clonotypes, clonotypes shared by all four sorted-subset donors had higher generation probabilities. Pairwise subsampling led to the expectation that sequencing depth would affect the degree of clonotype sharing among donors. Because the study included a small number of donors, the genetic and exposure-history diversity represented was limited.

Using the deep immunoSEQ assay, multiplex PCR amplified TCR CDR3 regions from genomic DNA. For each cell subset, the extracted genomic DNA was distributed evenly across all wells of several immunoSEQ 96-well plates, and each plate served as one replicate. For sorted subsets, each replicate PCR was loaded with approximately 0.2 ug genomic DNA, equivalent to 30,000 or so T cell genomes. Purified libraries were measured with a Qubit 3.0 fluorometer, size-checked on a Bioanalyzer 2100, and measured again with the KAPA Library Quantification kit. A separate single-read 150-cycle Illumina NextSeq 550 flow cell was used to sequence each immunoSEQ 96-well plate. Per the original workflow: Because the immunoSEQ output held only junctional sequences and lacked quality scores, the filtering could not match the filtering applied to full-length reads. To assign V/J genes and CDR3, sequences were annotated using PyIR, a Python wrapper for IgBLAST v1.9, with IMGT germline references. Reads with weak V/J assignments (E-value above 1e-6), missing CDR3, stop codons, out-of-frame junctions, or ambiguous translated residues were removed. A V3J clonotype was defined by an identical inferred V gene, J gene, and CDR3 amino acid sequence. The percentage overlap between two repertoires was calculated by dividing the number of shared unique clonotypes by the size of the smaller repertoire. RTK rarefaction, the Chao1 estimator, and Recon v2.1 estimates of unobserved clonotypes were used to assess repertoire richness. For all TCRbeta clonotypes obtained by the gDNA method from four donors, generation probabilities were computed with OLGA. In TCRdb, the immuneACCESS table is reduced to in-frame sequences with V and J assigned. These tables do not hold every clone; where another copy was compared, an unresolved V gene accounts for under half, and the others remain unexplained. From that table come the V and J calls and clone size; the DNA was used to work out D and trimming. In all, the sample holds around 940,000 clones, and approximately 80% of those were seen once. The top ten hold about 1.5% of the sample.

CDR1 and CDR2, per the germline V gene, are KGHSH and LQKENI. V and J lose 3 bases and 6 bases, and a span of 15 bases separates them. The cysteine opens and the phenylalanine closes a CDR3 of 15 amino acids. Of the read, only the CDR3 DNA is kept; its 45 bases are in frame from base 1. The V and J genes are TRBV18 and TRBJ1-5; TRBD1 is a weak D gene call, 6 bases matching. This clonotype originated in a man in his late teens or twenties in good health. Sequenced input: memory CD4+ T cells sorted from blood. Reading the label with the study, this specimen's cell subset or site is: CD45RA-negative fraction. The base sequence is TGTGCCAGCTCACCCAGGGGCGTAAGAGGTCAGCCCCAGCATTTT. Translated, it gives CASSPRGVRGQPQHF.